The 5 T cell receptor beta chains below all came from one sample that was sequenced in a study of T cell clonality in common variable immunodeficiency. Libraries were prepared by immunoSEQ multiplex PCR; TCRdb keeps only in-frame clonotypes and omits some of them. The repertoire consists of under 60,000 clones, none detected only once. The sample comprised peripheral blood mononuclear cells. The receptors here all came from a person aged 18 to 75 in good health.

This clone was recorded many times. The read ends 3 residues early relative to the CDR3; the germline J gene fills the gap. The chain links TRBV5-6 to TRBJ2-7; 9 positions agree with TRBD1. This CDR3 has 15 amino acids. The junction had 8 bases not matched to a gene; V was cut back by 3 bases and J by 4 bases. Germline lookup yields CDR1 SGHDT and CDR2 YYEEEE. The CDR3 sequence: CASSSPGQGRYEQYF. Incomplete CDR3 DNA: TGTGCCAGCAGCTCGCCGGGACAGGGCAGGTACGAG.

In its sample, this clone was seen many times. This chain's CDR3 is CASTDSGRGNYGYTF. CDR3 bases read: TGCGCCAGCACTGATAGTGGCAGGGGGAACTATGGC. The gene calls are TRBV4-1 and TRBJ1-2, with 7 bases identical to TRBD1. The read terminates 3 residues before the CDR3 end, so the remaining end is supplied by the germline J gene. Germline values: CDR1 MGHRA, CDR2 YSYEKL. This CDR3 is built from 15 residues. V lost 7 bases, J lost 2 bases, and 10 bases stayed unmatched.

In this sample, this clone turned up many times. The part of the CDR3 DNA that was read is TGCAGCGTTGAGGTGGGGGCAGGGTCCTACGAG. Translation: CSVEVGAGSYE. Given in full, the CDR3 is CSVEVGAGSYEQYF. This chain uses TRBV29-1 with TRBJ2-7, with D tentatively TRBD1 (6 bases). From the germline J gene comes the end of the CDR3, since the read stops 3 residues before it. This CDR3 is 14 amino acids long. Germline V lookup: CDR1 SQVTM, CDR2 ANQGSEA. V lost 3 bases and J lost 1, with 13 bases in between.

At least ten counts were recorded for this clone. The read ends 3 residues early relative to the CDR3; the germline J gene fills the gap. V is TRBV4-1 and J is TRBJ2-1; 10 nucleotides line up with TRBD1. With 4 bases clipped from V and 4 bases from J, the junction kept 4 bases outside the gene matches. The CDR3 has 15 residues. Germline-derived CDR1 and CDR2 are MGHRA and YSYEKL. CDR3 bases read: TGCGCCAGCAGCCCGACAGGGGGCAAATACAATGAG. Translated: CASSPTGGKYNE. The entire CDR3 is CASSPTGGKYNEQFF.

This clone came up a few times. From the germline J gene comes the end of the CDR3, since the read stops 3 residues before it. The rearrangement uses TRBV30 and TRBJ1-1; a possible D gene is TRBD1 (6 bases). The germline V gene has CDR1 GTSNPN and CDR2 SVGIG (reference sequence). This CDR3 region has 13 residues. CDR3 bases read: TGTGCCTGGAGTGTCGGGCGGGGGGCGCGA. Encoded protein: CAWSVGRGAR. The complete CDR3 sequence is CAWSVGRGARAFF.